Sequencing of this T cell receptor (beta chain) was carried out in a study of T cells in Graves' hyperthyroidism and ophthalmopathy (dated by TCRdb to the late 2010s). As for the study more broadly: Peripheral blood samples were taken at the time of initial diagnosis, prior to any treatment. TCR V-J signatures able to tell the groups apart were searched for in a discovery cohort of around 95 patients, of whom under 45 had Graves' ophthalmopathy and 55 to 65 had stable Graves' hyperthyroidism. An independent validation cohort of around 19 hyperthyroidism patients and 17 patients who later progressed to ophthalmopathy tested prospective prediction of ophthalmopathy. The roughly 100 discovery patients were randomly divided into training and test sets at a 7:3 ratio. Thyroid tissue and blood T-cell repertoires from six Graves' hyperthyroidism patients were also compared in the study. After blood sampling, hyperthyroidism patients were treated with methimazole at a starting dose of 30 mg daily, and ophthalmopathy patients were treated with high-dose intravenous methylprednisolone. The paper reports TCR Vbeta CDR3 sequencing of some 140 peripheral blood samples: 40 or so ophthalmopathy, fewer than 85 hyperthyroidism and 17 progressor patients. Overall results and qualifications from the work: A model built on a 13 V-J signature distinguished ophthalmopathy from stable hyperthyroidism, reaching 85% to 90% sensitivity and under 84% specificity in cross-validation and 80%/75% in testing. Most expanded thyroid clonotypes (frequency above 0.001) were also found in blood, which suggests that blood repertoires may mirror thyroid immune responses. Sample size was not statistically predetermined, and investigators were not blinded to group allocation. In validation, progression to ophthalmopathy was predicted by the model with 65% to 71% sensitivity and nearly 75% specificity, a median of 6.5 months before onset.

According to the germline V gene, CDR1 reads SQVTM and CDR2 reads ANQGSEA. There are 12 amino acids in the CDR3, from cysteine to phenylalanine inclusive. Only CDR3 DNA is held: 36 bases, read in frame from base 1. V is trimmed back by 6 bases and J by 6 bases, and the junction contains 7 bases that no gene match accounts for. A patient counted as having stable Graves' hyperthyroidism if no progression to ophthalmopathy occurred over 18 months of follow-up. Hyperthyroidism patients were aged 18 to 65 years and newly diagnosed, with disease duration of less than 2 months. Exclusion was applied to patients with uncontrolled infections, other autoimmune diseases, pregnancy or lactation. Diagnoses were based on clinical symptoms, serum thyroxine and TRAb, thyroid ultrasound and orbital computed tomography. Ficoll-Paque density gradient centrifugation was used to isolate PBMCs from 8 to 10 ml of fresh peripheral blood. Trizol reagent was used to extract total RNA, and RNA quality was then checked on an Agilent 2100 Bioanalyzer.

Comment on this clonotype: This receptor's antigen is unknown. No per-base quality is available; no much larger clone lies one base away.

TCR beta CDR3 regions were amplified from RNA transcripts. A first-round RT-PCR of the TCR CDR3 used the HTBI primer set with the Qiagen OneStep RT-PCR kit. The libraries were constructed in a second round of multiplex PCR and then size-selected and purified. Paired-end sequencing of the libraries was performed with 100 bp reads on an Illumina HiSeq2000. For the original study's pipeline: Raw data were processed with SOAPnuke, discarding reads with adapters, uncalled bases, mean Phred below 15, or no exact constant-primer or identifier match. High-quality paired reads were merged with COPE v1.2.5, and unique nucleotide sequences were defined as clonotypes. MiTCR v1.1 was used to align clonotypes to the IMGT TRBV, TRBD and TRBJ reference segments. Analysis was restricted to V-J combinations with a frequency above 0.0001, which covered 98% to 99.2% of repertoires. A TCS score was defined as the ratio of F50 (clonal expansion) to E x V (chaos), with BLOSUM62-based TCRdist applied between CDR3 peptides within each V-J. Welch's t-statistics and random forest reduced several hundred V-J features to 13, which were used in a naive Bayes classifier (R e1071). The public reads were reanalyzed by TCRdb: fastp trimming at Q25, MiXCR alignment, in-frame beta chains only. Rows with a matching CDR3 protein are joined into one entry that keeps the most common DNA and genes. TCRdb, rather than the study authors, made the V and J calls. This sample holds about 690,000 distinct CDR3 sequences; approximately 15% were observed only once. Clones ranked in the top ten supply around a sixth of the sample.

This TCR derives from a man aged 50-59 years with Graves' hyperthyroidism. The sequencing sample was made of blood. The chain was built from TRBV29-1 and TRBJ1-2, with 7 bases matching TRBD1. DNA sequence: TGCAGCGTACTAGACAGGGAGAATGGCTACACCTTC. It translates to CSVLDRENGYTF.